The 19 T cell receptor beta chains listed next were all sequenced from one sample in a study of shared clonotypes between healthy human individuals. Sequencing was performed with immunoSEQ multiplex PCR; in TCRdb, only in-frame clones are kept and a portion is missing. The data contain some 2,000,000 clones, roughly 96% of them singletons. The sample taken for sequencing was naive CD4+ T cells sorted from blood. Subset: CD45RA+ positively selected. These receptors all come from a man aged 18 to 30 in good health.

V gene TRBV5-6 combines with J gene TRBJ1-2; D uncertain. Germline V gives CDR1 SGHDT, CDR2 YYEEEE. The CDR3 loop spans 13 amino acids. The ends were cut back, 0 bases at V and 4 bases at J, with 7 bases in the middle. Here the CDR3 DNA reads TGTGCCAGCAGCTTGGGGACGGGCTATGGCTACACCTTC. Translating it yields CASSLGTGYGYTF.

The rearrangement joins TRBV11-2 to TRBJ2-5; 7 bases are shared with TRBD2. CDR1 is SGHAT and CDR2 is FQNNGV in the germline V gene. The CDR3 contains 16 residues. J gave up 0 bases and V 1 base, and 5 bases lay outside the gene matches. In DNA, the CDR3 is TGTGCCAGCAGCTTAGCCCGCGGGGGATACCAAGAGACCCAGTACTTC. It codes for CASSLARGGYQETQYF.

This clone has a count of ten or more. The rearrangement joins TRBV5-1 to TRBJ1-1, with D hard to call. Germline values: CDR1 SGHRS, CDR2 YFSETQ. With 0 bases removed from V and 4 bases from J, the gap between germline ends came to 10 bases. The CDR3 has 14 residues. Here the CDR3 DNA reads TGCGCCAGCAGCTTGGCACAGACCGGCACTGAAGCTTTCTTT. Its translation is CASSLAQTGTEAFF.

This sequence joins TRBV4-1 and TRBJ1-5; D is uncertain. This CDR3 is 13 amino acids long. V lost 2 bases, J lost 6 bases, and 8 bases lay in between. Germline CDR1 and CDR2: MGHRA and YSYEKL. The CDR3 nucleotides are TGCGCCAGCAGCCAAAATGAGGTTCAGCCCCAGCATTTT. This encodes CASSQNEVQPQHF.

The CDR3: CAISEFDSAAYEQYF. CDR3 DNA: TGTGCCATCAGTGAGTTCGATAGCGCAGCCTACGAGCAGTACTTC. The chain joins TRBV10-3 to TRBJ2-7; a weak D match, TRBD2 (5 bases). Germline loops: CDR1 ENHRY, CDR2 SYGVKD. CDR3 length: 15 residues. V lost 1 base to trimming and J lost 2 bases, with 12 bases between them.

The V gene is TRBV7-2, the J gene TRBJ2-6; the match to TRBD1 covers 7 bases. Unmatched junction bases numbered 9, after V lost 4 bases and J lost 0 bases. The CDR3 covers 18 residues. Germline CDR1 SGHTA, CDR2 FQGNSA. CDR3 region: CASSYGQALISGANVLTF. CDR3 DNA: TGTGCCAGCAGCTACGGACAGGCCTTAATCTCTGGGGCCAACGTCCTGACTTTC. Using reference TRBV7-2 and TRBJ2-6 for the parts outside the CDR3, the full variable domain is GAGVSQSPSNKVTEKGKDVELRCDPISGHTALYWYRQSLGQGLEFLIYFQGNSAPDKSGLPSDRFSAERTGGSVSTLTIQRTQQEDSAVYLCASSYGQALISGANVLTFGAGSRLTVL.

The V and J genes are TRBV10-3 and TRBJ1-3, with TRBD1 as a possible D gene (6 bases). Trimming took 3 bases from V and 4 from J, leaving 16 bases between them. The CDR3 is 16 residues long. Germline V gene sequence: CDR1 ENHRY, CDR2 SYGVKD. In DNA form, the CDR3 reads TGTGCCATCAGTGACCCAGTGGGGGGCGACGGAAACACCATATATTTT. It yields the protein CAISDPVGGDGNTIYF.

The gene calls are TRBV30 and TRBJ2-3; weak D call: TRBD2 (6 bases). The CDR3 sequence is 15 residues long. CDR1 is GTSNPN, CDR2 SVGIG, per germline (reference sequence). V dropped 4 bases and J dropped 0 bases, with 14 bases sitting between them. The CDR3 DNA follows: TGTGCCTGGATGCGCGGGGACTCGAGCACAGATACGCAGTATTTT. Translating it yields CAWMRGDSSTDTQYF.

As to this clone: Other DNA sequences within the sample encode an identical CDR3. The chain has TRBV6-5 and TRBJ1-6, with 8 bases fitting TRBD1. Losses at the gene ends were 6 bases for V and 8 bases for J; bases not matched to a gene: 6. The CDR3 spans 14 residues. Germline CDR1 and CDR2: MNHEY and SVGAGI. In nucleotides, the CDR3 is TGTGCCAGCAGCCGACAGGGGAGGGATTCACCCCTCCACTTT. Protein product: CASSRQGRDSPLHF.

Here the CDR3 reads CAWATGTGTDTQYF. The CDR3 DNA reads TGTGCCTGGGCGACAGGGACCGGCACAGATACGCAGTATTTT. The rearrangement links TRBV30 to TRBJ2-3; TRBD1 matches at 7 bases. There are 14 residues in the CDR3. The junction had 6 bases not matched to a gene; V was cut back by 5 bases and J by 1 base. Germline values: CDR1 GTSNPN, CDR2 SVGIG (reference sequence).

J is TRBJ1-6 and V is TRBV7-2; D is uncertain. The germline V gene has CDR1 SGHTA and CDR2 FQGNSA. V was trimmed by 1 base and J by 9 bases, leaving 4 bases between them. This CDR3 is built from 12 residues. CDR3 DNA sequence: TGTGCCAGCAGCTTAGGAGTTTCACCCCTCCACTTT. Protein: CASSLGVSPLHF.

The chain links TRBV6-1 to TRBJ2-7; D is undetermined. Trimming stripped 3 bases from V and 4 bases from J, with 7 bases between. The length of the CDR3 is 12 residues. Germline CDR1 and CDR2: MNHNS and SASEGT. The CDR3 bases are TGTGCCAGCAGTGATATCAGGTACGAGCAGTACTTC. Its translation is CASSDIRYEQYF.

In the case of this clone: Distinct nucleotide sequences in the sample also encode this CDR3. CDR3 protein: CSAVHQYEQYF. In DNA, the CDR3 is TGCAGTGCTGTTCACCAGTACGAGCAGTACTTC. The V and J genes are TRBV20-1 and TRBJ2-7; D ambiguous. The germline V and J ends were trimmed by 5 bases and 4 bases, with 9 bases remaining between them. The germline gives CDR1 DFQATT, CDR2 SNEGSKA (reference sequence). The CDR3 totals 11 residues.

V is TRBV5-4 and J is TRBJ2-7, with D perhaps TRBD1 or TRBD2 (5 bases each). Germline CDR1 SGHNT, CDR2 YYREEE (reference sequence). The germline V and J ends were trimmed by 0 bases and 2 bases, with 15 bases remaining between them. This CDR3 region has 16 residues. The CDR3 sequence is CASSLGERDGAYEQYF. The CDR3 DNA follows: TGTGCCAGCAGCTTGGGCGAACGGGACGGTGCCTACGAGCAGTACTTC. Based on the CDR3 plus reference TRBV5-4 and TRBJ2-7, the full variable domain is ETGVTQSPTHLIKTRGQQVTLRCSSQSGHNTVSWYQQALGQGPQFIFQYYREEENGRGNFPPRFSGLQFPNYSSELNVNALELDDSALYLCASSLGERDGAYEQYFGPGTRLTVT.

The J gene is TRBJ1-6, the V gene TRBV7-2; perhaps TRBD1 as D (6 bases). This CDR3 spans 16 amino acids. Germline values: CDR1 SGHTA, CDR2 FQGNSA. V was trimmed by 5 bases and J by 6 bases, leaving 17 bases between them. CDR3 sequence: CASSPRGPGLNSPLHF. CDR3 DNA sequence: TGTGCCAGCAGCCCCAGGGGCCCAGGACTTAATTCACCCCTCCACTTT.

Of note for this clone: At the DNA level, this CDR3 is encoded by other sequences in the same sample as well. The chain has TRBV5-1 and TRBJ2-7; D perhaps matches TRBD1 (7 bases). This CDR3 is 14 amino acids long. Trimming pared 0 bases from V and 3 bases from J, leaving 10 bases between. Germline V lookup: CDR1 SGHRS, CDR2 YFSETQ. CDR3 residues: CASSLGQGLYEQYF. The CDR3 DNA is TGCGCCAGCAGCTTGGGACAGGGACTCTACGAGCAGTACTTC.

V and J are TRBV2 and TRBJ1-1; D is uncertain. The V and J ends lost 6 bases and 2 bases respectively, with 7 bases between them. Germline V gene sequence: CDR1 SNHLY, CDR2 FYNNEI. The CDR3 has 12 residues. CDR3 coding DNA: TGTGCCAGCAGCCAGAGTAACACTGAAGCTTTCTTT. This gives the protein CASSQSNTEAFF.

The chain has TRBV7-2 and TRBJ2-2; weak D call: TRBD2 (5 bases). Germline V CDR1 and CDR2: SGHTA, FQGNSA. V was cut by 6 bases and J by 0 bases, with 11 bases left in between. The length of the CDR3 is 15 residues. CDR3 sequence reads: CASRKTGTNTGELFF. DNA of the CDR3: TGTGCCAGCAGGAAGACGGGGACGAACACCGGGGAGCTGTTTTTT.

This sequence joins TRBV7-2 and TRBJ2-3, with 8 bases matching TRBD1. The germline CDR1 and CDR2 sequences are SGHTA and FQGNSA. V shed 5 bases, J shed 2 bases, and the junction held 3 bases outside the gene matches. This CDR3 is 14 amino acids long. This CDR3 is CASSRTGYTDTQYF. CDR3 DNA: TGTGCCAGCAGCCGGACAGGGTACACAGATACGCAGTATTTT.